These 12 T cell receptor beta chains were all obtained from the same sample, sequenced in a study of neurological immune-mediated disorders. TCRdb reprocessed the 5' RACE reads with MiXCR, giving one entry per CDR3 protein. The sample lists about 60,000 distinct CDR3 sequences, roughly 4% occurring once. Material for sequencing was PBMCs. The receptor source for this set is a man aged 25 to 45 with multiple sclerosis.

This clonotype occurred many times. J is TRBJ2-3 and V is TRBV7-3, with D unclear. Germline V gene sequence: CDR1 SGHTA, CDR2 FQGTGA. V was pared by 5 bases and J by 2 bases, with 14 bases between. This CDR3 comprises 15 residues. The CDR3 spells CASSPGGTATDTQYF. The CDR3 DNA is TGTGCCAGCAGCCCAGGTGGCACGGCCACAGATACGCAGTATTTT.

This clonotype occurred many times. The V call is TRBV4-1, the J call TRBJ2-1, with D hard to call. The V and J ends lost 0 bases and 10 bases respectively, with 13 bases between them. The CDR3 spans 14 residues. CDR1 and CDR2 (germline): MGHRA, YSYEKL. CDR3 region: CASSQDLVLREQFF. CDR3 nucleotides: TGCGCCAGCAGCCAAGATCTGGTGCTACGGGAGCAGTTCTTC.

On this clonotype itself: A much larger clone differs from this one at a single base, so this may be a read error. The chain joins TRBV5-1 to TRBJ2-7; a possible D gene is TRBD1 (6 bases). V lost 0 bases and J 4 bases, leaving 11 bases between the germline ends. The germline gives CDR1 SGHRS, CDR2 YFSETQ. There are 14 residues in the CDR3. For the CDR3, the DNA is TGCGCCAGCAGCTTGGGAAGAGGGGGTTACGAGCAGTACTTC. Translating gives CASSLGRGGYEQYF.

This clonotype was detected many times. As DNA, the CDR3 is TGCAGTGCTAGTCGAATGGGGCGAGCTGGAGAGACCCAGTACTTC. It specifies CSASRMGRAGETQYF. This chain links TRBV20-1 with TRBJ2-5, with D possibly matching TRBD1 (5 bases). The CDR3 is 15 residues long. Looked up from germline, CDR1 is DFQATT and CDR2 is SNEGSKA (reference sequence). V dropped 3 bases and J dropped 4 bases, with 18 bases sitting between them.

Ten or more counts support this clonotype. The chain has TRBV4-2 and TRBJ1-1, with TRBD1 identical over 9 bases. The CDR3 totals 15 residues. J was trimmed by 4 bases and V by 6 bases; bases with no gene match: 9. The germline CDR1 and CDR2 sequences are LGHNA and YNFKEQ. The CDR3 spells CASRPGQGPPTEAFF. CDR3 nucleotide sequence: TGTGCCAGCAGACCGGGACAGGGCCCCCCCACTGAAGCTTTCTTT.

This clonotype was recorded at least ten times. The chain links TRBV24-1 to TRBJ2-5, with a possible D match to TRBD2 (7 bases). Germline-derived CDR1 and CDR2 are KGHDR and SFDVKD. The CDR3 has 14 residues. Trimming pared 4 bases from V and 4 bases from J, leaving 12 bases between. The CDR3 loop is CATSEGGRGETQYF. CDR3 DNA: TGTGCCACCAGTGAGGGGGGGCGCGGAGAGACCCAGTACTTC.

In this sample, this clonotype turned up many times. The chain has TRBV28 and TRBJ1-6; no clear D. Germline lookup yields CDR1 MDHEN and CDR2 SYDVKM. This CDR3 region has 16 residues. Deletions cut 6 bases from V and 0 bases from J, with 12 bases between. CDR3 DNA sequence: TGTGCCAGCAGAGATACGGGCAGCTCCTATAATTCACCCCTCCACTTT. Amino acid sequence: CASRDTGSSYNSPLHF.

This clonotype was recorded at least ten times. The chain links TRBV20-1 to TRBJ2-5; D uncertain. The V end was cut by 4 bases, the J end by 7 bases, with 16 bases between. The CDR3 contains 13 residues. Germline CDR1 DFQATT, CDR2 SNEGSKA (reference sequence). DNA for the CDR3: TGCAGTGCTACAAAACCGGGCCCGGGGACCCAGTACTTC. This encodes CSATKPGPGTQYF.

This clonotype was seen ten or more times. V usage is TRBV15 and J usage is TRBJ2-7, with D perhaps matching TRBD1 or TRBD2 (5 bases each). V was shortened by 5 bases and J by 2 bases, with 16 bases between the two germline ends. The CDR3 is made up of 15 amino acids. Germline-derived CDR1 and CDR2 are LNHNV and YYDKDF (reference sequence). The CDR3 bases are TGTGCCACCAGCGAAGGGACCGTCGCAACCTACGAGCAGTACTTC. Residues: CATSEGTVATYEQYF.

This clonotype came up many times. This chain connects TRBV27 to TRBJ1-5; possibly TRBD1 for D (5 bases). The CDR3 sequence is 15 residues long. In germline, CDR1 is MNHEY, CDR2 SMNVEV (reference sequence). Trimming removed 2 bases from V and 7 bases from J, with 15 bases in between. CDR3 region: CASSLRGQGAQPQHF. The DNA of the CDR3 is TGTGCCAGCAGTTTAAGGGGCCAGGGAGCACAGCCCCAGCATTTT.

In its sample, this clonotype was seen many times. The V gene is TRBV28, the J gene TRBJ2-7, with D possibly matching TRBD2 (5 bases). CDR1 is MDHEN, CDR2 SYDVKM, per germline. The germline V and J ends were trimmed by 7 bases and 4 bases, with 23 bases remaining between them. CDR3 size: 16 residues. CDR3 protein: CASNPNEPRLSYEQYF. In DNA form, the CDR3 reads TGTGCCAGCAACCCAAACGAGCCGAGACTATCGTACGAGCAGTACTTC.

The chain links TRBV28 to TRBJ2-2; 10 bases are shared with TRBD1. The CDR3 contains 16 residues. Germline CDR1 is MDHEN and CDR2 is SYDVKM. The V gene end was trimmed by 3 bases and the J gene end by 4 bases; junction bases not matched to a gene: 5. CDR3 in amino acids: CASSFRQGAGTGELFF. CDR3 coding DNA: TGTGCCAGCAGTTTCCGACAGGGGGCTGGCACCGGGGAGCTGTTTTTT.